A single sample gave rise to the 14 T cell receptor beta chains below, sequenced in a study of cytomegalovirus exposure and HLA in healthy donors. Measured with immunoSEQ multiplex PCR; TCRdb has only the in-frame clones, and not every one. The table lists roughly 350,000 clones, 70% to 90% of them singletons. Sequencing was carried out using PBMCs. The receptors here all came from a woman between 18 and 29 years old in good health and CMV-seronegative.

Only a few counts were recorded for this clone. The chain is built from TRBV2 and TRBJ1-5, with D unresolved. V dropped 3 bases and J dropped 0 bases, with 6 bases sitting between them. CDR1 SNHLY and CDR2 FYNNEI come from the germline V gene. The CDR3 length is 14 residues. Here the CDR3 DNA reads TGTGCCAGCAGTGACACAAGTAGCAATCAGCCCCAGCATTTT. It encodes CASSDTSSNQPQHF.

The chain has TRBV6-6 and TRBJ1-1; D may be TRBD1 (5 bases). The CDR3 has 11 amino acids. V was cut by 6 bases and J by 7 bases, with 9 bases left in between. Germline CDR1 reads MNHNY; CDR2 reads SVGAGI (reference sequence). CDR3 bases: TGTGCCAGCAGAACAACAGGTGAAGCTTTCTTT. Amino acid sequence: CASRTTGEAFF.

V and J are TRBV5-1 and TRBJ2-3; 8 bases line up with TRBD1. Per germline, CDR1 SGHRS and CDR2 YFSETQ. Trimming took 0 bases from V and 3 from J; bases not matched to a gene: 3. This CDR3 spans 15 amino acids. This CDR3 is CASSLDTGGTDTQYF. The CDR3 DNA sequence: TGCGCCAGCAGCTTGGATACAGGGGGTACAGATACGCAGTATTTT.

This clone was counted once. The chain joins TRBV5-1 to TRBJ2-7; TRBD1 might be the D (5 bases). V lost 3 bases to trimming and J lost 0 bases, with 7 bases between them. The CDR3 covers 13 residues. Germline V gene data show CDR1 as SGHRS and CDR2 as YFSETQ. This CDR3 is CASSSDISYEQYF. The DNA for the CDR3 is TGCGCCAGCAGCTCGGACATCTCCTACGAGCAGTACTTC. Based on the CDR3 plus reference TRBV5-1 and TRBJ2-7, the full variable domain is KAGVTQTPRYLIKTRGQQVTLSCSPISGHRSVSWYQQTPGQGLQFLFEYFSETQRNKGNFPGRFSGRQFSNSRSEMNVSTLELGDSALYLCASSSDISYEQYFGPGTRLTVT.

This chain joins TRBV13 and TRBJ2-1, with 11 bases lining up with TRBD2. Germline V gives CDR1 PRHDT, CDR2 FYEKMQ (reference sequence). J lost 5 bases, V lost 4 bases, and 7 bases had no gene match. The CDR3 sequence is 16 residues long. CDR3 nucleotide sequence: TGTGCCAGCAGCTCCAGACTAGCGGGATTAAACAATGAGCAGTTCTTC. Translation gives CASSSRLAGLNNEQFF.

This clone showed up just once. The V and J genes are TRBV2 and TRBJ1-2, with unresolved D. Germline values: CDR1 SNHLY, CDR2 FYNNEI. Trimming removed 4 bases from V and 2 bases from J, with 17 bases in between. This CDR3 is built from 16 residues. The CDR3: CASSGGDILANYGYTF. The CDR3 nucleotides are TGTGCCAGCAGTGGGGGAGACATCTTGGCGAACTATGGCTACACCTTC.

For this clone: Other DNA sequences from this sample encode an identical CDR3 as well. CDR3 loop: CASSLDGGSYEQYF. Here the CDR3 DNA reads TGCGCCAGCAGCTTGGACGGAGGCTCCTACGAGCAGTACTTC. The rearrangement joins TRBV5-1 to TRBJ2-7, with TRBD2 as a possible D gene (5 bases). The germline V and J ends were trimmed by 0 bases and 0 bases, with 7 bases remaining between them. CDR3 length: 14 amino acids. Germline values: CDR1 SGHRS, CDR2 YFSETQ.

This chain connects TRBV7-9 to TRBJ1-2, with 10 bases fitting TRBD1. Germline trimming cut 4 bases from V and 3 bases from J; bases unmatched to any gene: 2. Germline V gene data show CDR1 as SEHNR and CDR2 as FQNEAQ (reference sequence). The CDR3 consists of 14 residues. CDR3 sequence: CASSYGTGDYGYTF. In DNA form, the CDR3 reads TGTGCCAGCAGCTACGGGACAGGGGACTATGGCTACACCTTC.

This clone was detected once. V and J are TRBV27 and TRBJ2-7; no firm D call. CDR1 and CDR2 from the germline V gene are MNHEY and SMNVEV (reference sequence). With 7 bases removed from V and 1 base from J, the gap between germline ends came to 11 bases. The CDR3 runs to 13 residues. The CDR3 loop reads CASKAGNSYEQYF. CDR3 coding DNA: TGTGCCAGCAAGGCAGGTAATTCCTACGAGCAGTACTTC.

This clone showed up just once. This chain joins TRBV29-1 and TRBJ2-1; 7 bases align to TRBD2. This CDR3 spans 15 amino acids. Trimming removed 8 bases from V and 6 bases from J; junction bases left unmatched: 16. CDR1 and CDR2 from the germline V gene are SQVTM and ANQGSEA. For the CDR3, the DNA is TGCAGCTCACGAGGGGCGGGAGCGGTTGGCAATGAGCAGTTCTTC. Its protein is CSSRGAGAVGNEQFF.

The rearrangement uses TRBV2 and TRBJ1-5, with a tentative D call TRBD1 (6 bases). The V end lost 4 bases, the J end lost 5 bases, and 12 bases lay between the germline ends. Germline CDR1 SNHLY, CDR2 FYNNEI. This CDR3 region has 14 residues. CDR3 DNA: TGTGCCAGCAGTGTTCGACAGGAGGATCAGCCCCAGCATTTT. It codes for CASSVRQEDQPQHF.

V usage is TRBV28 and J usage is TRBJ2-7, with a possible D match to TRBD1 (6 bases). The CDR3 loop spans 13 amino acids. Trimming took 8 bases from V and 2 from J, leaving 13 bases between them. Germline loops: CDR1 MDHEN, CDR2 SYDVKM. The CDR3 spells CASRGGDTYEQYF. The DNA of the CDR3 is TGTGCCAGCCGGGGTGGGGACACCTACGAGCAGTACTTC.

The CDR3 DNA follows: TGTGCCAGCAGTTCAGCAGGGAGCAATCAGCCCCAGCATTTT. Amino acids: CASSSAGSNQPQHF. The chain couples TRBV2 to TRBJ1-5, with D tentatively TRBD1 (5 bases). The CDR3 spans 14 residues. Trimming took 5 bases from V and 1 from J, leaving 9 bases between them. Germline V gene data show CDR1 as SNHLY and CDR2 as FYNNEI.

The V and J genes are TRBV7-6 and TRBJ2-7; 7 bases fit TRBD2. In germline, CDR1 is SGHVS, CDR2 FNYEAQ. CDR3 length equals 13 residues. The V and J ends lost 5 bases and 3 bases, in that order; junction bases with no gene match: 4. The CDR3 sequence is CASSHTSDYEQYF. The CDR3 coding sequence is TGTGCCAGCAGCCATACTAGCGACTACGAGCAGTACTTC.